This T cell receptor (beta chain) is drawn from a study of CD8+ T cells in alopecia areata. This CDR3 region has 14 residues. Trimming cost V 4 bases and J 2 bases, with 8 bases left between them. The germline V gene encodes CDR1 MDHEN and CDR2 SYDVKM. This clone was seen only a few times. Antigen specificity is unknown. It was cDNA, reverse transcribed from extracted RNA, that served as the sequencing template. The data were produced by immunoSEQ multiplex PCR, yet TCRdb's version contains in-frame clones alone and is incomplete. The table shows fewer than 250,000 clones, with roughly 40% occurring only once. Sample treatment: oral pan-JAK inhibitor, 5-10 mg twice daily. The study's findings and limits: Scalp clonality and expanded CD8+ clones among the top 100 fell significantly with tofacitinib. While patients received tofacitinib, many expanded lesional clones remained present in scalp and blood.

The sample here was CD4+ T cells sorted from blood, taken at approximately week 36, from a patient treated with tofacitinib. The chain uses TRBV28 and TRBJ1-4; possibly TRBD1 for D (5 bases). The receptor comes from a human donor with alopecia areata. CDR3 amino acids: CASSWGSTNEKLFF. The CDR3 nucleotides are TGTGCCAGCAGTTGGGGGTCCACTAATGAAAAACTGTTTTTT.